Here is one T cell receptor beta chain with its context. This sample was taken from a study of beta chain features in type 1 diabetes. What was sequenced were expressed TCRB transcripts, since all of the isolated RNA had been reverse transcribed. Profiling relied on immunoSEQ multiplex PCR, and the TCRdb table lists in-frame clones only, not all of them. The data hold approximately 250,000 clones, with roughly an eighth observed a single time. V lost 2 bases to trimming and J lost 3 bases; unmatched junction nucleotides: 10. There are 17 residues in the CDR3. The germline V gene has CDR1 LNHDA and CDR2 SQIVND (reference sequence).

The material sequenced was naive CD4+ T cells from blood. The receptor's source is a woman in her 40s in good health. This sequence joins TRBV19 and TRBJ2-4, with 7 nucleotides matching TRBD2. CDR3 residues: CASSIPIGLVGKNIQYF. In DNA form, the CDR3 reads TGTGCCAGTAGTATACCCATTGGACTAGTTGGCAAAAACATTCAGTACTTC.